Listed here are 9 T cell receptor beta chains from one sample, sequenced in a study of T cells after yellow fever vaccination. TCRdb called the 5' RACE reads again in MiXCR, with one record for every CDR3 protein. This repertoire shows 300,000 to 400,000 distinct CDR3 sequences, 8.7% found once; its top ten account for over 15%. This material consisted of PBMCs, taken on the day of the first yellow fever vaccination. The origin of the receptors is a man between 18 and 35 years old who received the YFV17D yellow fever vaccine.

The rearrangement uses TRBV18 and TRBJ1-5; 8 bases match TRBD1. Per germline, CDR1 KGHSH and CDR2 LQKENI. V gave up 0 bases and J gave up 3 bases; unmatched junction bases: 7. The length of the CDR3 is 17 residues. The CDR3 bases are TGTGCCAGCTCACCACCTCGGGCAGGGGGCAACAATCAGCCCCAGCATTTT. This gives the protein CASSPPRAGGNNQPQHF.

The rearrangement uses TRBV6-2 or TRBV6-3 and TRBJ2-1, with 7 nucleotides matching TRBD2. Germline V gene data show CDR1 as MNHEY and CDR2 as SVGEGT. CDR3 length: 17 residues. Trimming at V came to 7 bases and at J to 8 bases, leaving 20 bases not matched to a gene. The CDR3, as DNA: TGTGCCAGCACCCCTACCCTAGCGGACCCCCCAGGGCATGAGCAGTTCTTC. Translated, it gives CASTPTLADPPGHEQFF.

This clonotype has ten or more counts. This chain joins TRBV20-1 and TRBJ2-3; 10 positions match TRBD2. V lost 5 bases to trimming and J lost 5 bases; unmatched junction nucleotides: 10. From germline, CDR1 is DFQATT and CDR2 SNEGSKA (reference sequence). This CDR3 is 15 amino acids long. Written as DNA, the CDR3 is TGCAGTGCTGCAGACAGCGGGGGGGCGGGAGATACGCAGTATTTT. Its translation is CSAADSGGAGDTQYF.

In this sample, this clonotype turned up many times. The chain joins TRBV7-8 to TRBJ1-1; a weak D match, TRBD1 (5 bases). This CDR3 contains 14 residues. CDR1 is SGHVS and CDR2 is FQNEAQ in the germline V gene. V was shortened by 4 bases and J by 1 base, with 10 bases between the two germline ends. The CDR3 DNA reads TGTGCCAGCAGCTCTTGGGGGGGGAACACTGAAGCTTTCTTT. The encoded protein is CASSSWGGNTEAFF.

This clonotype has more than one count but fewer than ten. The chain combines TRBV4-1 with TRBJ1-1; D is unresolved. This CDR3 contains 11 residues. Trimming stripped 5 bases from V and 12 bases from J, with 13 bases between. CDR1 and CDR2 (germline): MGHRA, YSYEKL. The CDR3 reads CASSSARVTFF. For the CDR3, the DNA is TGCGCCAGCAGCAGCGCTCGGGTGACTTTCTTT.

The rearrangement joins TRBV5-1 to TRBJ2-3; 7 nucleotides line up with TRBD1. CDR1 is SGHRS and CDR2 is YFSETQ in the germline V gene. The ends lost 0 bases at V and 2 bases at J; junction bases unmatched: 9. This CDR3 is built from 17 residues. The CDR3 nucleotides read TGCGCCAGCAGCTTGGGGCGGACAGGAGATTACACAGATACGCAGTATTTT. Translated, it gives CASSLGRTGDYTDTQYF.

This chain joins TRBV15 and TRBJ2-6, with D tentatively TRBD1 (5 bases). The germline V and J ends were trimmed by 1 base and 0 bases, with 7 bases remaining between them. Germline CDR1 is LNHNV and CDR2 is YYDKDF (reference sequence). This CDR3 spans 16 amino acids. CDR3: CATSRGRGSGANVLTF. CDR3 in DNA: TGTGCCACCAGCAGAGGAAGGGGCTCTGGGGCCAACGTCCTGACTTTC.

This clonotype came up a few times. The J gene is TRBJ2-7, the V gene TRBV7-6, with a weak D call TRBD2 (7 bases). In germline, CDR1 is SGHVS, CDR2 FNYEAQ. Trimming removed 4 bases at V and 1 base at J, with 17 bases between. This CDR3 region has 16 residues. The CDR3 loop is CASSSLGGGGSYEQYF. CDR3 bases: TGTGCCAGCAGCTCCCTAGGGGGGGGAGGTTCCTACGAGCAGTACTTC.

This clonotype has only a few counts. CDR3 loop: CASSGGGELFF. CDR3 DNA sequence: TGTGCCAGCAGTGGAGGCGGGGAGCTGTTTTTT. This sequence joins TRBV7-9 and TRBJ2-2; D possibly corresponds to TRBD2 (5 bases). This CDR3 contains 11 residues. Per germline, CDR1 SEHNR and CDR2 FQNEAQ (reference sequence). Between the trimmed V and J ends, which lost 6 bases and 7 bases, there was a span of 6 bases.